The TCR beta chain under discussion was sequenced for a study of T cells after yellow fever vaccination. Study-wide background: Some fractions had low cell numbers, and these were prepared with SMART-Seq v4 Ultra Low Input.

TCRdb re-called the 5' RACE reads through MiXCR, storing one row per CDR3 protein. The sample has fewer than 400,000 distinct CDR3 sequences, about 6% seen once. The sample holds many counts of this clonotype. The antigen is unknown. Between the trimmed V and J ends, which lost 0 bases and 5 bases, there was a span of 14 bases. There are 15 residues in the CDR3. In germline, CDR1 is SGHDT, CDR2 YYEEEE. Study-level results: The study re-detected most primary-vaccination clones after the booster (roughly 95% CD4, 80% to 90% CD8).

The receptor's source is a man aged 25-40 years who received the YFV17D yellow fever vaccine. The chain combines TRBV5-6 with TRBJ1-1; D unresolved. Material: PBMCs, obtained 5 days after the yellow fever booster vaccination. For the CDR3, the DNA is TGTGCCAGCAGCTTGGAGGGTGCGGCCGGGACTGAAGCTTTCTTT. Translated: CASSLEGAAGTEAFF.